These 10 T cell receptor beta chains came from one sample sequenced in a study of T cells after somatic rescue of genetic block. Libraries were prepared by immunoSEQ multiplex PCR; TCRdb keeps only in-frame clonotypes and omits some of them. Here the sample spans approximately 9,800 clones, just under 75% being singletons. Sequencing was performed on peripheral blood mononuclear cells (PBMCs). Receptors were obtained from a boy under 18.

The chain links TRBV2 to TRBJ2-2; 10 positions match TRBD1. The germline V gene encodes CDR1 SNHLY and CDR2 FYNNEI. CDR3 length: 16 amino acids. V trimming: 6 bases; J trimming: 4 bases; junction bases outside the gene matches: 8. The CDR3 protein is CASRKADRGITGELFF. For the CDR3, the DNA is TGTGCCAGCAGGAAGGCGGACAGGGGGATCACCGGGGAGCTGTTTTTT.

This clone has just a few counts. This chain joins TRBV19 and TRBJ1-1, with D unresolved. V dropped 6 bases and J dropped 5 bases, with 16 bases sitting between them. CDR1 and CDR2 (germline): LNHDA, SQIVND (reference sequence). This CDR3 region has 14 residues. The CDR3 bases are TGTGCCAGTAGAACGCCGCCGATGAGTACTGAAGCTTTCTTT. As protein: CASRTPPMSTEAFF.

J is TRBJ2-2 and V is TRBV6-5; 8 bases are a match to TRBD1. The CDR3 sequence is 15 residues long. The V segment lost 5 bases and the J segment 4 bases; nucleotides outside the gene matches: 6. CDR1 and CDR2 (germline): MNHEY, SVGAGI. CDR3 region: CASSRQGSLTGELFF. CDR3 coding DNA: TGTGCCAGCAGTCGACAGGGGTCCCTCACCGGGGAGCTGTTTTTT.

In its sample, this clone was seen a few times. The chain has TRBV11-2 and TRBJ1-4; D call uncertain. The CDR3 spans 16 residues. Germline V gene sequence: CDR1 SGHAT, CDR2 FQNNGV. V lost 3 bases, J lost 0 bases, and 11 bases lay in between. The chain's CDR3 is CASSFNYNPTNEKLFF. The CDR3 bases are TGTGCCAGCAGCTTTAATTATAACCCAACTAATGAAAAACTGTTTTTT.

This chain joins TRBV5-1 and TRBJ1-3; possibly TRBD1 for D (5 bases). Trimming left V 0 bases short and J 0 bases short, with 10 bases between. Germline V lookup: CDR1 SGHRS, CDR2 YFSETQ. The CDR3 is 16 residues long. CDR3 in amino acids: CASSLGGLSSGNTIYF. CDR3 bases: TGCGCCAGCAGCTTGGGGGGACTGAGCTCTGGAAACACCATATATTTT.

This sequence joins TRBV5-4 and TRBJ2-5, with 14 bases aligning to TRBD2. Germline CDR1 SGHNT, CDR2 YYREEE (reference sequence). There are 17 residues in the CDR3. The ends lost 4 bases at V and 1 base at J; junction bases unmatched: 6. CDR3 nucleotides: TGTGCCAGCAGCCCCGGACTAGCGGGGGGCCTCCAAGAGACCCAGTACTTC. Its protein is CASSPGLAGGLQETQYF.

As DNA, the CDR3 is TGTGCCAGCAGCGTAAACCCTTTACCGGCCCAGGGCCCCGGGGAGCTGTTTTTT. As protein: CASSVNPLPAQGPGELFF. This chain connects TRBV9 to TRBJ2-2; weak D call: TRBD1 (5 bases). Trimming left V 1 base short and J 6 bases short, with 22 bases between. The length of the CDR3 is 18 residues. The germline CDR1 and CDR2 sequences are SGDLS and YYNGEE.

V is TRBV7-9 and J is TRBJ1-1; D uncertain. Per germline, CDR1 SEHNR and CDR2 FQNEAQ (reference sequence). Trimming took off 3 bases at V and 0 bases at J, with 17 bases between the two ends. The CDR3 is 17 residues long. CDR3 sequence (DNA): TGTGCCAGCAGCTTCCCTTGGACCGACCTCATGAACACTGAAGCTTTCTTT. Translated: CASSFPWTDLMNTEAFF.

This sequence joins TRBV10-3 and TRBJ1-1; 9 bases map to TRBD1. CDR3 length: 16 amino acids. With 3 bases clipped from V and 3 bases from J, the junction kept 8 bases outside the gene matches. Germline V gene data show CDR1 as ENHRY and CDR2 as SYGVKD. CDR3 region: CAISDPGQGLDTEAFF. As DNA, the CDR3 is TGTGCCATCAGTGATCCGGGACAGGGCCTGGACACTGAAGCTTTCTTT.

This sequence joins TRBV19 and TRBJ2-6; 8 bases align to TRBD1. Germline V lookup: CDR1 LNHDA, CDR2 SQIVND (reference sequence). The CDR3 covers 19 residues. J was trimmed by 0 bases and V by 5 bases; bases with no gene match: 12. This CDR3 is CASSPRQGKTFSGANVLTF. CDR3 in DNA: TGTGCCAGTAGTCCTAGACAGGGGAAAACCTTCTCTGGGGCCAACGTCCTGACTTTC.